The source of this TCR beta chain is a study of control samples from healthy donors and cancer patients. Germline V gives CDR1 SGDLS, CDR2 YYNGEE. The V end was cut by 0 bases, the J end by 7 bases, with 8 bases between. The CDR3 sequence is 13 residues long. The repertoire was sequenced with immunoSEQ multiplex PCR; TCRdb's copy has only in-frame clones and lacks some. The sample has roughly 170,000 clones, approximately 92% seen once. This receptor was obtained from a man younger than 35 in good health. Sequencing input: blood. V is TRBV9 and J is TRBJ1-3; D is unclear. The DNA for the CDR3 is TGTGCCAGCAGCGTAGACCCGGGGAACACCATATATTTT. Translating gives CASSVDPGNTIYF.